This T cell receptor (beta chain) derives from a study of blood T cell repertoires in COVID-19. At the level of the study: The United States, Italy and Spain were the sources of the acute and convalescent COVID-19 samples. The cDNA or gDNA used as material had been derived from T cells, B-cell-depleted T cells, or PBMCs.

Original methodology: Reference gene primer amplification in the assay estimated nucleated cell counts. Clones were sequenced by immunoSEQ multiplex PCR, and TCRdb holds only the in-frame ones, with some missing. D and trimming were read from the DNA, whereas the V and J calls and clone size are those reported in that table. The table records 380,000 or so clones, roughly 90% of them present only once. After removal of 4 bases from V and 10 bases from J, the junction contained 9 bases not matched to a gene. The CDR3 runs to 15 residues. CDR1 and CDR2 from the germline V gene are SGHDT and YYEEEE. This clonotype originated in a man in his forties with acute or convalescent COVID-19. Sequencing used peripheral blood. J is TRBJ1-6 and V is TRBV5-6, with 9 bases lining up with TRBD1. As DNA, the CDR3 is TGTGCCAGCAGCCAGGTCCCGGGACAGGGCTCACCCCTCCACTTT. Residues: CASSQVPGQGSPLHF.